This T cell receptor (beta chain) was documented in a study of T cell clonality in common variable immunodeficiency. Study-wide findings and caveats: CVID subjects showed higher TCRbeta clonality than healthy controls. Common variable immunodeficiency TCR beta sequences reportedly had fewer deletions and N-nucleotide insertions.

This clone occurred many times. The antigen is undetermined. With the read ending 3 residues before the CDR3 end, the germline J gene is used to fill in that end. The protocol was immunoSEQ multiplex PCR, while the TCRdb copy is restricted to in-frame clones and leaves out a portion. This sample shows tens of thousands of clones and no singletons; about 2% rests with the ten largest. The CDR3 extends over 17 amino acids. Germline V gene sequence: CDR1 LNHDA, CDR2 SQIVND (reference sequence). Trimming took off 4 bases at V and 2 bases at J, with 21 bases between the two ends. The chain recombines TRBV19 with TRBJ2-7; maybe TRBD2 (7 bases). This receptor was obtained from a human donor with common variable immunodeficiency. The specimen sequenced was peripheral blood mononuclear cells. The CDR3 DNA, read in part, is TGTGCCAGTAGTACCGAAGGGGGGGCTCATCTCCCCTACGAG. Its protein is CASSTEGGAHLPYE. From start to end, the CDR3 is CASSTEGGAHLPYEQYF.